The sequence of this T cell receptor beta chain was determined in a study of blood T cell repertoires in COVID-19. Study-wide context: There were acute and convalescent COVID-19 samples, and they came from the United States, Italy and Spain. PBMCs, B-cell-depleted T cells, or T cells were the source of the cDNA or gDNA that made up the material.

Original handling: Reference gene primer amplification in the assay estimated nucleated cell counts. Measured with immunoSEQ multiplex PCR; TCRdb has only the in-frame clones, and not every one. V and J calls and clone size come straight from that table; D and trimming were deduced from the DNA. The table shows 100,000 to 150,000 clones, with about 70% occurring only once. V was shortened by 0 bases and J by 8 bases, with 19 bases between the two germline ends. In germline, CDR1 is MGHRA, CDR2 YSYEKL. The CDR3 runs to 17 residues. V gene TRBV4-1 combines with J gene TRBJ1-4; D is uncertain. This receptor was identified in a woman in her 70s with acute or convalescent COVID-19. Source material: peripheral blood. The CDR3 bases are TGCGCCAGCAGCCAAGAAGGCTTCGGCTCCAGGCCGGAAAAACTGTTTTTT. Protein product: CASSQEGFGSRPEKLFF.